The source of this T cell receptor (beta chain) is a study of early T cells in non-severe SARS-CoV-2 infection. This CDR3 region has 13 residues. Germline lookup yields CDR1 DFQATT and CDR2 SNEGSKA (reference sequence). V lost 0 bases and J lost 5, with 11 bases in between. Attachment of unique molecular identifiers was made to individual cDNA molecules. TCRdb re-derived calls from the 5' RACE reads in MiXCR, one entry per CDR3 protein. The sample gives under 60,000 distinct CDR3 sequences, less than 9.5% of which show up once; around 3.6% is in the top ten. This clonotype was detected only a few times.

The chain links TRBV20-1 to TRBJ2-7; no clear D. This sample comprised whole blood, obtained at baseline. The sequence came from an adult who was a healthcare worker with PCR-confirmed SARS-CoV-2 infection or an uninfected control (not recorded which). The CDR3 protein is CSARDLTEHEQYF. CDR3 nucleotides: TGCAGTGCTAGAGACCTGACGGAGCACGAGCAGTACTTC.